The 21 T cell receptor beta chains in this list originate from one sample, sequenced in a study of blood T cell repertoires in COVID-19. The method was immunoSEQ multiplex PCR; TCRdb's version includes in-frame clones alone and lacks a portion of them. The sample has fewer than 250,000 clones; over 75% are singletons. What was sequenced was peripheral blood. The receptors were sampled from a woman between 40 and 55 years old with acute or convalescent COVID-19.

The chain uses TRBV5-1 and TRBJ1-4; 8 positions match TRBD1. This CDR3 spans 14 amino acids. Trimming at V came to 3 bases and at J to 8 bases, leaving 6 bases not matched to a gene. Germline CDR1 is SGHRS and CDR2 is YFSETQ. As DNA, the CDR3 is TGCGCCAGCAGCTCTGACAGGGGAGGGGAAAAACTGTTTTTT. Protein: CASSSDRGGEKLFF.

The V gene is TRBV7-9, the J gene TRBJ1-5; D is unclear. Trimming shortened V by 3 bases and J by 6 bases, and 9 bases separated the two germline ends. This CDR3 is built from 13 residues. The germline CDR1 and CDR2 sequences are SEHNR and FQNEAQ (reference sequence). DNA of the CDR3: TGTGCCAGCAGCTTCTCGGGTGGTCAGCCCCAGCATTTT. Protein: CASSFSGGQPQHF.

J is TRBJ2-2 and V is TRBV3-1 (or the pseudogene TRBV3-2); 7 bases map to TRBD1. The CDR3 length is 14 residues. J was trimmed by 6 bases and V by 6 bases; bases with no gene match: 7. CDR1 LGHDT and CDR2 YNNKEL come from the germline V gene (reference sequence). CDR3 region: CASSPRDRPGELFF. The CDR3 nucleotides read TGTGCCAGCAGTCCAAGGGACAGACCCGGGGAGCTGTTTTTT.

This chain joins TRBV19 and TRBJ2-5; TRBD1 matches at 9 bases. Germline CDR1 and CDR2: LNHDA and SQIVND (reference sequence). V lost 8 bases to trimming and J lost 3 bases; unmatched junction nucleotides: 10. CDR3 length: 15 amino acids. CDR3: CASDTGTGREETQYF. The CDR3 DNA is TGTGCCAGTGATACCGGGACAGGGAGGGAAGAGACCCAGTACTTC.

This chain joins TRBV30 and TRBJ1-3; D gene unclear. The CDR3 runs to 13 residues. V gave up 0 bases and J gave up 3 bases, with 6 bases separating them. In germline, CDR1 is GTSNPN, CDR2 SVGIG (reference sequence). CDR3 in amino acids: CAWSVASGNTIYF. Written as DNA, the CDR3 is TGTGCCTGGAGTGTAGCTAGTGGAAACACCATATATTTT. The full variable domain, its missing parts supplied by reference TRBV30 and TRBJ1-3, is SQTIHQWPATLVQPVGSPLSLECTVEGTSNPNLYWYRQAAGRGLQLLFYSVGIGQISSEVPQNLSASRPQDRQFILSSKKLLLSDSGFYLCAWSVASGNTIYFGEGSWLTVV.

Written as DNA, the CDR3 is TGTGCCAGTCGGATACAGTTTTCGGGGTTCAATCAGCCCCAGCATTTT. This codes for CASRIQFSGFNQPQHF. The chain uses TRBV19 and TRBJ1-5, with unresolved D. Trimming stripped 8 bases from V and 3 bases from J, with 20 bases between. CDR3 length: 16 residues. Looked up from germline, CDR1 is LNHDA and CDR2 is SQIVND (reference sequence).

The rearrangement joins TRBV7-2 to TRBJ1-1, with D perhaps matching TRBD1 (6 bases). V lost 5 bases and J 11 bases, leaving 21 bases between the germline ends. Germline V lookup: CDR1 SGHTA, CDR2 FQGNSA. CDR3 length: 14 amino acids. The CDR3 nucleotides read TGTGCCAGCAGCCTTCTCCGGGGGGCCCTACTCGCTTTCTTT. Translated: CASSLLRGALLAFF.

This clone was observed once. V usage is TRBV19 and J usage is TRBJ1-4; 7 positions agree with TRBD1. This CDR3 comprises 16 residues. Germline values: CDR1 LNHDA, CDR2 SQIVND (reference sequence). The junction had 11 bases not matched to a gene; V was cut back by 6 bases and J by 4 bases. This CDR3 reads CASSPIGTAINEKLFF. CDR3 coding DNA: TGTGCCAGTAGCCCAATCGGGACAGCCATTAATGAAAAACTGTTTTTT.

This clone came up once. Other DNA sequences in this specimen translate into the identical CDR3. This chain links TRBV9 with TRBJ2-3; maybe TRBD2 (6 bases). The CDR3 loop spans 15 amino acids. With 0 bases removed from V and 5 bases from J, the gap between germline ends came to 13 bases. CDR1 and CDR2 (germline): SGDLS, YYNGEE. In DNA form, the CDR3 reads TGTGCCAGCAGCGTAGGCGGCGGGGAAGGAGATACGCAGTATTTT. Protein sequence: CASSVGGGEGDTQYF.

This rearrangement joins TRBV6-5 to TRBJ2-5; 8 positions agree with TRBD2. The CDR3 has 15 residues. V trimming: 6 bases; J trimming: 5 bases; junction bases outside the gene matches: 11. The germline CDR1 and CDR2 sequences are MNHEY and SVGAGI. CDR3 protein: CASRGVPTGGETQYF. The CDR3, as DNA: TGTGCCAGCAGGGGGGTCCCGACGGGAGGGGAGACCCAGTACTTC.

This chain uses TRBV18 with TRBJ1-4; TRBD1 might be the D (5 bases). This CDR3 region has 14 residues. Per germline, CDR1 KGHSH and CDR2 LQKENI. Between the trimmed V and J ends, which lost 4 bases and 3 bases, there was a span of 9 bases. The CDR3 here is CASSQGPPNEKLFF. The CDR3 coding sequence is TGTGCCAGCTCACAGGGGCCCCCTAATGAAAAACTGTTTTTT.

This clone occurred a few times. CDR3 in DNA: TGTGCCAGCAGCGGAGAGAAAGGACAGTACTATGGCTACACCTTC. Translating it yields CASSGEKGQYYGYTF. This rearrangement joins TRBV2 to TRBJ1-2; tentatively, D is TRBD1 (6 bases). This CDR3 contains 15 residues. V was trimmed by 6 bases and J by 3 bases, leaving 17 bases between them. Germline CDR1 reads SNHLY; CDR2 reads FYNNEI. Complete variable domain (other parts from reference TRBV2 and TRBJ1-2): EPEVTQTPSHQVTQMGQEVILRCVPISNHLYFYWYRQILGQKVEFLVSFYNNEISEKSEIFDDQFSVERPDGSNFTLKIRSTKLEDSAMYFCASSGEKGQYYGYTFGSGTRLTVV.

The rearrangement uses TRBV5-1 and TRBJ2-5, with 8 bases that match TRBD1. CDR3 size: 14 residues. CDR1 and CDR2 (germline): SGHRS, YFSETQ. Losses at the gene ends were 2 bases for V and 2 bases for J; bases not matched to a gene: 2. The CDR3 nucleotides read TGCGCCAGCAGCTTAACAGGGGGTCAAGAGACCCAGTACTTC. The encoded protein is CASSLTGGQETQYF.

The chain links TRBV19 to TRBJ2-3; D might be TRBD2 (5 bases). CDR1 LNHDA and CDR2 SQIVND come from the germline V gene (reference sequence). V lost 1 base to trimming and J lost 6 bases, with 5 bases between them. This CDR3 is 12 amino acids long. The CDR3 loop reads CASSIGGDTQYF. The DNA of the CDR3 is TGTGCCAGTAGTATAGGAGGGGATACGCAGTATTTT.

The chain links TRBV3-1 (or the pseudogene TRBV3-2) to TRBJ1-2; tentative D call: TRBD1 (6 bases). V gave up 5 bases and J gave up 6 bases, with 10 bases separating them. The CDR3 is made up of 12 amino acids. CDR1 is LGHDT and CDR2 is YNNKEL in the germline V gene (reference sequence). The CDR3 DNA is TGTGCCAGCAGCTCTGAGGGGGATGGCTACACCTTC. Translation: CASSSEGDGYTF.

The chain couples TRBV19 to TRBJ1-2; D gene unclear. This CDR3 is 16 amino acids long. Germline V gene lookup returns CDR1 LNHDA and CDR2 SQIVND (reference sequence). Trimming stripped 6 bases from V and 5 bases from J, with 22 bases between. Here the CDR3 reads CASRMRRPEAPYGYTF. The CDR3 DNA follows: TGTGCCAGTAGGATGCGCCGGCCCGAGGCCCCTTATGGCTACACCTTC.

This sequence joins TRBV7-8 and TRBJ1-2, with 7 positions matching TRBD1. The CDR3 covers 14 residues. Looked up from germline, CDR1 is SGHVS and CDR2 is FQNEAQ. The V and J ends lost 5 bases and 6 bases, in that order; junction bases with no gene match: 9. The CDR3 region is CASSTRQGLNGYTF. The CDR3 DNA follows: TGTGCCAGCAGCACACGACAGGGTTTGAATGGCTACACCTTC. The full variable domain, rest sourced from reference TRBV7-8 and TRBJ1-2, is GAGVSQSPRYKVAKRGQDVALRCDPISGHVSLFWYQQALGQGPEFLTYFQNEAQLDKSGLPSDRFFAERPEGSVSTLKIQRTQQEDSAVYLCASSTRQGLNGYTFGSGTRLTVV.

The CDR3 DNA sequence: TGTGCCAGCAGCTCCCACGCGACAGGGGGGCGCAATCAGCCCCAGCATTTT. Translated: CASSSHATGGRNQPQHF. The chain joins TRBV7-8 to TRBJ1-5; 9 bases line up with TRBD1. Germline assignment: CDR1 SGHVS and CDR2 FQNEAQ. After removal of 4 bases from V and 2 bases from J, the junction contained 9 bases not matched to a gene. The CDR3 extends over 17 amino acids.

The CDR3 sequence is CASSQGTSGGENYGYTF. The DNA of the CDR3 is TGCGCCAGCAGCCAGGGCACATCAGGGGGCGAGAACTATGGCTACACCTTC. The J gene is TRBJ1-2, the V gene TRBV4-1, with 8 bases matching TRBD1. CDR1 is MGHRA and CDR2 is YSYEKL in the germline V gene. The CDR3 covers 17 residues. V lost 3 bases and J lost 2; bases outside the gene matches: 11.

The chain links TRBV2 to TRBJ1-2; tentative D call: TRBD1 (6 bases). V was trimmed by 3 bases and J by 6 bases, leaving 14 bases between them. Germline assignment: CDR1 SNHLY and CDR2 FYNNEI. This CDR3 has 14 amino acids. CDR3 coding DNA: TGTGCCAGCAGTGACCCGACAGGTAAAGATGGCTACACCTTC. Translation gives CASSDPTGKDGYTF.

CDR3 in DNA: TGTGCCACCGAGAAGACAGGGGCTATCGCTGAAGCTTTCTTT. Translated, it gives CATEKTGAIAEAFF. The V call is TRBV6-5, the J call TRBJ1-1; 8 positions agree with TRBD1. This CDR3 spans 14 amino acids. V dropped 10 bases and J dropped 6; count of bases not matched to a gene: 13. The V gene's germline CDR1 is MNHEY and CDR2 SVGAGI.